This is a list of T cell receptor beta chains from one sample in a study of identical twins. TCRdb passed the 5' RACE reads through MiXCR, listing each CDR3 protein once. Found here are 400,000 to 500,000 distinct CDR3 sequences, around a sixth of them singletons; the top ten hold roughly an eighth. The sequencing input was naive T cells sorted from blood. These receptors were collected from a man aged 45-65 years in good health. The CDR3 runs from the conserved cysteine through the conserved F or W. Each record gives: CDR3 protein, CDR3 DNA, D gene, J gene, clone size, V gene. A D gene is named only where the DNA matches it firmly. Size is omitted from some rows. Given values are once, few, many or a class for expanded clones.

CASRVGGLETQYF,TGTGCCAGCAGAGTAGGGGGTTTGGAGACCCAGTACTTC,NA,TRBJ2-5,NA,TRBV2
CASKLTGGPLPTQYF,TGTGCCAGCAAACTGACCGGGGGTCCCCTCCCAACCCAGTACTTC,NA,TRBJ2-5,many,TRBV28
CASSPQVMPWLADEQYF,TGTGCCAGCAGCCCACAAGTGATGCCGTGGCTAGCAGACGAGCAGTACTTC,NA,TRBJ2-7,NA,TRBV14
CASSVEASPNEQFF,TGTGCCAGCAGCGTAGAGGCTAGCCCCAATGAGCAGTTCTTC,NA,TRBJ2-1,NA,TRBV9
CASVRDRGETQYF,TGTGCCAGCGTGCGGGACAGGGGAGAGACCCAGTACTTC,TRBD1,TRBJ2-5,few,TRBV28
CAIMASGLDTQYF,TGTGCCATCATGGCTAGCGGGTTAGATACGCAGTATTTT,TRBD2,TRBJ2-3,few,TRBV10-3
CASSYLGDTEGGANVLTF,TGTGCCAGCAGCTACCTTGGTGACACCGAAGGTGGGGCCAACGTCCTGACTTTC,NA,TRBJ2-6,many,TRBV11-2
CASSFLAGANNEQFF,TGTGCCAGCAGTTTTCTAGCGGGGGCCAACAATGAGCAGTTCTTC,TRBD2,TRBJ2-1,NA,TRBV12-3/TRBV12-4
CSVTGTSGSVDEQFF,TGCAGCGTCACCGGGACTAGCGGGAGTGTCGATGAGCAGTTCTTC,TRBD2,TRBJ2-1,NA,TRBV29-1
CSARDRQGQGALNYGYTF,TGCAGTGCTAGAGATAGACAGGGACAGGGGGCACTTAACTATGGCTACACCTTC,TRBD1,TRBJ1-2,NA,TRBV20-1
CSAEGAGTEAFF,TGCAGCGCAGAGGGGGCCGGGACTGAAGCTTTCTTT,TRBD1,TRBJ1-1,NA,TRBV29-1
CASRAEGYPGELFF,TGTGCCAGCAGGGCTGAGGGGTACCCCGGGGAGCTGTTTTTT,NA,TRBJ2-2,few,TRBV28
CSVEIWGQGAGGETQYF,TGCAGCGTTGAAATTTGGGGGCAGGGGGCAGGAGGAGAGACCCAGTACTTC,TRBD1,TRBJ2-5,NA,TRBV29-1
CSARVVGSTDTQYF,TGCAGTGCTAGAGTGGTAGGAAGCACAGATACGCAGTATTTT,NA,TRBJ2-3,many,TRBV20-1
CASSQDARLSGTTDTQYF,TGTGCCAGCAGCCAAGATGCCCGTCTGAGCGGCACCACAGATACGCAGTATTTT,NA,TRBJ2-3,many,TRBV4-2
CSVEGRNTEAFF,TGCAGCGTTGAGGGCAGAAACACTGAAGCTTTCTTT,NA,TRBJ1-1,many,TRBV29-1
CASSYTGTGRNEQFF,TGTGCCAGCAGCTACACCGGGACAGGGAGGAATGAGCAGTTCTTC,TRBD1,TRBJ2-1,NA,TRBV5-6
CASSLESGQPQETQYF,TGTGCCAGCAGCTTAGAATCGGGACAACCTCAAGAGACCCAGTACTTC,NA,TRBJ2-5,NA,TRBV7-2